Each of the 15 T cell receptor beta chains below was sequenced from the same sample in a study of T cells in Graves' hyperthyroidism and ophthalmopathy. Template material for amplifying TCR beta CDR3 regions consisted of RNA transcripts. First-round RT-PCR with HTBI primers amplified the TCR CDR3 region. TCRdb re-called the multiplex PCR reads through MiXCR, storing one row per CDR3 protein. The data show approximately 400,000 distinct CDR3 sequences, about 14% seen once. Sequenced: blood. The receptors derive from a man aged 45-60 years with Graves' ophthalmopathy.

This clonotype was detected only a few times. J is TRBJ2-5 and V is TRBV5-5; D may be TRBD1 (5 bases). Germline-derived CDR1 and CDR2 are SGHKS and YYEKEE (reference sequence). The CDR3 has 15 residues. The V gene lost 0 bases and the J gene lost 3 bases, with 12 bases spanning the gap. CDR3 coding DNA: TGTGCCAGCAGCTTGGCAATCAGGGAAGAAGAGACCCAGTACTTC. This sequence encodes CASSLAIREEETQYF. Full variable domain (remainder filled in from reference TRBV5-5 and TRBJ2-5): DAGVTQSPTHLIKTRGQQVTLRCSPISGHKSVSWYQQVLGQGPQFIFQYYEKEERGRGNFPDRFSARQFPNYSSELNVNALLLGDSALYLCASSLAIREEETQYFGPGTRLLVL.

As DNA, the CDR3 is TGTGCCAGCAGTTTATCTGGGGGCGCATACTATGGCTACACCTTC. Translation: CASSLSGGAYYGYTF. The chain uses TRBV27 and TRBJ1-2; tentatively, D is TRBD1 (6 bases). The CDR3 has 15 amino acids. Trimming removed 0 bases from V and 3 bases from J, with 11 bases in between. Germline V gene lookup returns CDR1 MNHEY and CDR2 SMNVEV (reference sequence).

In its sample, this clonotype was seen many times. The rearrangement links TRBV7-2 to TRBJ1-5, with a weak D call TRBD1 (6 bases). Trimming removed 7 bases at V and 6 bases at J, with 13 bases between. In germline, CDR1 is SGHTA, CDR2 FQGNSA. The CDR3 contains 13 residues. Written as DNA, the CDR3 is TGTGCCAGCACCCCGCAGGGGAGTCAGCCCCAGCATTTT. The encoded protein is CASTPQGSQPQHF.

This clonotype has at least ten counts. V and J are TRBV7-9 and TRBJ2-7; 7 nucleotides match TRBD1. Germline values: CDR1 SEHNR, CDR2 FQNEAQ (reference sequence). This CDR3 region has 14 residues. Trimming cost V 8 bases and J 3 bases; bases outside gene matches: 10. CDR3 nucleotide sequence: TGTGCCAGCGGATCGACAGGGCTACTCTACGAGCAGTACTTC. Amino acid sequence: CASGSTGLLYEQYF. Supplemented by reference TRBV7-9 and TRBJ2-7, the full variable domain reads DTGVSQNPRHKITKRGQNVTFRCDPISEHNRLYWYRQTLGQGPEFLTYFQNEAQLEKSRLLSDRFSAERPKGSFSTLEIQRTEQGDSAMYLCASGSTGLLYEQYFGPGTRLTVT.

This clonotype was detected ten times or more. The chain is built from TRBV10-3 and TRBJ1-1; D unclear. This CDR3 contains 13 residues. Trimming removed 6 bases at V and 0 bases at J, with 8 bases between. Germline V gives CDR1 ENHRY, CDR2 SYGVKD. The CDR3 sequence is CAIRDTLNTEAFF. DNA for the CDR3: TGTGCCATCAGAGACACCCTGAACACTGAAGCTTTCTTT.

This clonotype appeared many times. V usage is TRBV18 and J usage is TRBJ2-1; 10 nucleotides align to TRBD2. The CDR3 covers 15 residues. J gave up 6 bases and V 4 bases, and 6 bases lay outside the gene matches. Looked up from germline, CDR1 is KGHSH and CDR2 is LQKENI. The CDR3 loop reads CASSQLLAGFNEQFF. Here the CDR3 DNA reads TGTGCCAGCTCACAGTTACTAGCGGGATTCAATGAGCAGTTCTTC. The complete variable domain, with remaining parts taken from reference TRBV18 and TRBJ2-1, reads NAGVMQNPRHLVRRRGQEARLRCSPMKGHSHVYWYRQLPEEGLKFMVYLQKENIIDESGMPKERFSAEFPKEGPSILRIQQVVRGDSAAYFCASSQLLAGFNEQFFGPGTRLTVL.

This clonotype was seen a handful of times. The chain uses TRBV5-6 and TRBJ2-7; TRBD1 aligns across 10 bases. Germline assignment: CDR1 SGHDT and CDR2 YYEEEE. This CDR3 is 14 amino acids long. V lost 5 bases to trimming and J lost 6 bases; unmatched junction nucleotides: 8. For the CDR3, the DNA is TGTGCCAGCAGTTATCCCGGGACAGGGGTCGAGCAGTACTTC. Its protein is CASSYPGTGVEQYF.

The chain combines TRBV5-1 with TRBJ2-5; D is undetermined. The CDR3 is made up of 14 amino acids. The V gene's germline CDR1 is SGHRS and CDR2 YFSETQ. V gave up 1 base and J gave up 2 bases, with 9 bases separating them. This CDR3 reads CASSLSQTQETQYF. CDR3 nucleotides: TGCGCCAGCAGCTTGAGCCAGACTCAAGAGACCCAGTACTTC.

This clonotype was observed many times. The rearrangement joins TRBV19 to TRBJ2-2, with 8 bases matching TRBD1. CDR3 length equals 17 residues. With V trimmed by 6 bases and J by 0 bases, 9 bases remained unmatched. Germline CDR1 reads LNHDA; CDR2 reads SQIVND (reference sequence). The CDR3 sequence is CASRRDRLQANTGELFF. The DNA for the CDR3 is TGTGCCAGTAGGCGGGACAGGCTACAGGCGAACACCGGGGAGCTGTTTTTT.

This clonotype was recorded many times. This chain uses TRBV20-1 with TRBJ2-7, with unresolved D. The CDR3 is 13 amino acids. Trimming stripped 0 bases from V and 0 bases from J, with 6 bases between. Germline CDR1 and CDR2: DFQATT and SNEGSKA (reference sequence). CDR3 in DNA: TGCAGTGCTAGAGACGGTCACTCCTACGAGCAGTACTTC. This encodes CSARDGHSYEQYF.

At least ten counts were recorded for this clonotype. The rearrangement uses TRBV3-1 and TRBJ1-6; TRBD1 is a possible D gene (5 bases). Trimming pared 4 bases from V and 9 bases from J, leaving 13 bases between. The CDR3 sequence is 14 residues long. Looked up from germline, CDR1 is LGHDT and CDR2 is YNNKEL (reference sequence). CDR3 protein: CASSPGGFSSPLHF. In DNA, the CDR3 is TGTGCCAGCAGCCCCGGGGGGTTTAGTTCACCCCTCCACTTT.

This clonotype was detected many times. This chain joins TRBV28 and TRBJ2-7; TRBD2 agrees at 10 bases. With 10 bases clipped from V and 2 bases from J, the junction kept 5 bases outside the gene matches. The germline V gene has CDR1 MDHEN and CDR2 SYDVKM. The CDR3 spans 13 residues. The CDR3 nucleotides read TGTGCCACCGAAGCGGGAGGGACCTACGAGCAGTACTTC. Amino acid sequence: CATEAGGTYEQYF.

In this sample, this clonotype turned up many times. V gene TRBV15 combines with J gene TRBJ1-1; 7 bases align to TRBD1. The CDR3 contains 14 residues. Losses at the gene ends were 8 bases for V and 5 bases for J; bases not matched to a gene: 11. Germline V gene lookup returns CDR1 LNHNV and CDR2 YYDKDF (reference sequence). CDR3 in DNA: TGTGCCACCGAGCAAGAGAGGGGGCTTACTGAAGCTTTCTTT. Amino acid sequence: CATEQERGLTEAFF.

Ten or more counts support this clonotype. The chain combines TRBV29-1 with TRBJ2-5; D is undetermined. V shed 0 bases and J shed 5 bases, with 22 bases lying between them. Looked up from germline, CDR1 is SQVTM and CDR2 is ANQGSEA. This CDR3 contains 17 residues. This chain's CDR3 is CSVEDGSLGTRSETQYF. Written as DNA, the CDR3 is TGCAGCGTTGAAGATGGTTCGCTCGGCACCCGCTCGGAGACCCAGTACTTC.

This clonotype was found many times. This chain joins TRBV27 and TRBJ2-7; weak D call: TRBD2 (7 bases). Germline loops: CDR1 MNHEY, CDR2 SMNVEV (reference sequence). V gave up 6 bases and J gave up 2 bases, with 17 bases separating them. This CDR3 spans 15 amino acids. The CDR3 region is CASRGGGLPTYEQYF. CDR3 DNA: TGTGCCAGCAGAGGGGGGGGATTACCGACCTACGAGCAGTACTTC.